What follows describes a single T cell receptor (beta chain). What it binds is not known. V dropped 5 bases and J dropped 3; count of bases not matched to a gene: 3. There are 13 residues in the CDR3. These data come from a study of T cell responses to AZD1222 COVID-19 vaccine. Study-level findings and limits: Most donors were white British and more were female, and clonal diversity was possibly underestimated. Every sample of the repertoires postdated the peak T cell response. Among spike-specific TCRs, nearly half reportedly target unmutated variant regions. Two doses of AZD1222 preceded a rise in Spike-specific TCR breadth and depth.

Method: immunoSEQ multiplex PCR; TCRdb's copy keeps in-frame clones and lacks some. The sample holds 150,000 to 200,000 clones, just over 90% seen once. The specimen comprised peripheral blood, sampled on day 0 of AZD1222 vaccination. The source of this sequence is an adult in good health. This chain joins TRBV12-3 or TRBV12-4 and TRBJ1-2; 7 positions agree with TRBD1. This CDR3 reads CASSPDRDYGYTF. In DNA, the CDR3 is TGTGCCAGCAGTCCTGACAGGGACTATGGCTACACCTTC.